Listed below are T cell receptor beta chains from one sample, sequenced in a study of beta chain features in type 1 diabetes. Using immunoSEQ multiplex PCR, the repertoire was profiled, and TCRdb retains in-frame clones only, with some absent. The repertoire holds about 340,000 clones, with about 13% as singletons. Sequences were obtained from naive CD4+ T cells from blood. The receptor source for this set is a woman aged 18-30 years with type 1 diabetes. CDR3s include the opening cysteine and the closing phenylalanine or tryptophan. A D gene is named only where the DNA matches it firmly. Where a row states a size, it is once, few, many or the class of an expanded clone; other rows omit it.

-,TRBV6-6,TRBJ2-1,few,TGTGCCAGCAGTTACTCCCGAGGTGAGCAGTTCTTC,CASSYSRGEQFF
-,TRBV5-1,TRBJ1-5,few,TGCGCCAGCAGCTTGGAAGGGGTCGAGAATCAGCCCCAGCATTTT,CASSLEGVENQPQHF
TRBD1,TRBV18,TRBJ2-1,-,TGTGCCAGCTCACCAGGGACAGGGGGCAATGAGCAGTTCTTC,CASSPGTGGNEQFF
TRBD2,TRBV4-2,TRBJ2-7,few,TGTGCCAGCAGCCAATCCGGGGCGGGAGTCGGGGAGCAGTACTTC,CASSQSGAGVGEQYF
TRBD2,TRBV9,TRBJ2-1,few,TGTGCCAGCAGCGTATCTAGCGGGAGCCCTAATGAGCAGTTCTTC,CASSVSSGSPNEQFF
-,TRBV7-2,TRBJ1-2,few,TGTGCCAGCAGCTTGTCAGGCGCTAACTATGGCTACACCTTC,CASSLSGANYGYTF
-,TRBV28,TRBJ1-5,-,TGTGCCAGCAGTTTATGGCAGGCCGGGGGTCAGCCCCAGCATTTT,CASSLWQAGGQPQHF
-,TRBV7-9,TRBJ2-7,-,TGTGCCAGCAGCTTAGCGGGGGGAGACTACGAGCAGTACTTC,CASSLAGGDYEQYF
TRBD1,TRBV19,TRBJ1-1,few,TGTGCCAGTAGTATAGATAGGGACAGGGATGAAGCTTTCTTT,CASSIDRDRDEAFF
-,TRBV20-1,TRBJ2-1,few,TGCAGTGCGGCAATCTACAATGAGCAGTTCTTC,CSAAIYNEQFF
TRBD1,TRBV5-1,TRBJ1-4,-,TGCGCCAGCAGCCCACGACAGGGGGCGGGCGAAAAACTGTTTTTT,CASSPRQGAGEKLFF
-,TRBV11-3,TRBJ2-5,-,TGTGCCAGCTCCGTTAGCGGACGGGGAGAGACCCAGTACTTC,CASSVSGRGETQYF
TRBD1,TRBV7-9,TRBJ1-1,-,TGTGCCAGCAGCCAGGGACAGACTAACACTGAAGCTTTCTTT,CASSQGQTNTEAFF
-,TRBV28,TRBJ2-3,few,TGTGCCAGCAGTCGAACAGTGCCCATTAGCACAGATACGCAGTATTTT,CASSRTVPISTDTQYF